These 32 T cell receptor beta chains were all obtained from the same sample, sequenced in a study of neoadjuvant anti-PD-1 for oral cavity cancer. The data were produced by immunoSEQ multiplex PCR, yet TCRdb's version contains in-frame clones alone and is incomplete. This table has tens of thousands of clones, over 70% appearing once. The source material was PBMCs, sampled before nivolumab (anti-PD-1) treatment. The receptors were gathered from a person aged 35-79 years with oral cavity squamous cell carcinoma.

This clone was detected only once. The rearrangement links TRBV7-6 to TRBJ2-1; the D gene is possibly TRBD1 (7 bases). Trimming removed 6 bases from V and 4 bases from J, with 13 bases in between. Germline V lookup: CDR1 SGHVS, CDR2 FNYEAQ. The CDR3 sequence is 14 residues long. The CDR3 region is CASSWRGQYNEQFF. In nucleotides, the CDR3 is TGTGCCAGCAGTTGGAGGGGGCAGTACAATGAGCAGTTCTTC.

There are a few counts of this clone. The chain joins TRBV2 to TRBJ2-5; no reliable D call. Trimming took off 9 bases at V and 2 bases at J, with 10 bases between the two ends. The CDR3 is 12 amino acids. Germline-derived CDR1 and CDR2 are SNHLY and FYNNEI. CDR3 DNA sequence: TGTGCCAGTTTCGCCAATCAAGAGACCCAGTACTTC. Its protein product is CASFANQETQYF. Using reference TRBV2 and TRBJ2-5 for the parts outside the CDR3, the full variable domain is EPEVTQTPSHQVTQMGQEVILRCVPISNHLYFYWYRQILGQKVEFLVSFYNNEISEKSEIFDDQFSVERPDGSNFTLKIRSTKLEDSAMYFCASFANQETQYFGPGTRLLVL.

CDR3 sequence: CASSQVGTRDQPQHF. DNA of the CDR3: TGCGCCAGCAGCCAAGTTGGGACAAGGGATCAGCCCCAGCATTTT. The J gene is TRBJ1-5, the V gene TRBV4-1; perhaps TRBD1 as D (6 bases). In germline, CDR1 is MGHRA, CDR2 YSYEKL. V lost 1 base to trimming and J lost 5 bases, with 12 bases between them. This CDR3 is built from 15 residues.

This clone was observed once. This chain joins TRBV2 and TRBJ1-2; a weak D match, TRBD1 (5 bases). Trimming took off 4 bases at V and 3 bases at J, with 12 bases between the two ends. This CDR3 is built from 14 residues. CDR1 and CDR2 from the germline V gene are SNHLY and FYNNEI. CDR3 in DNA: TGTGCCAGCAGTGGCCAGGGTTCCGACTATGGCTACACCTTC. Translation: CASSGQGSDYGYTF.

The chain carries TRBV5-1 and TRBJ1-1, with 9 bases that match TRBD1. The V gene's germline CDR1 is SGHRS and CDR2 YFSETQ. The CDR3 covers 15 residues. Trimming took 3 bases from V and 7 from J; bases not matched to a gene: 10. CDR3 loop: CASSWVGQGNYEAFF. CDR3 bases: TGCGCCAGCAGCTGGGTAGGACAGGGGAATTATGAAGCTTTCTTT.

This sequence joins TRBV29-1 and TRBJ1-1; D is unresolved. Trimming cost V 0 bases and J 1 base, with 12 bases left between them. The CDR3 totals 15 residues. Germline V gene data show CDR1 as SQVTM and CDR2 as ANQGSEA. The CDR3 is CSVEDWWSENTEAFF. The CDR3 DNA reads TGCAGCGTTGAAGATTGGTGGAGCGAGAACACTGAAGCTTTCTTT.

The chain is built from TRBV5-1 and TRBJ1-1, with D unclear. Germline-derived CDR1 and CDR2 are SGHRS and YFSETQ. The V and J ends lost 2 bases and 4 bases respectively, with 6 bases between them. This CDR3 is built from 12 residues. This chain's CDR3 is CASSFKGTEAFF. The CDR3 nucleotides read TGCGCCAGCAGCTTCAAGGGCACTGAAGCTTTCTTT.

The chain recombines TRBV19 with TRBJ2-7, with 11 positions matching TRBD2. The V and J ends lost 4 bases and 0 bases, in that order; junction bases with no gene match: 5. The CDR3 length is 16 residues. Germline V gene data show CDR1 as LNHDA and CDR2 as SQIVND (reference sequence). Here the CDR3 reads CASSNLAGGDSYEQYF. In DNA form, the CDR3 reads TGTGCCAGTAGTAACCTAGCGGGAGGTGACTCCTACGAGCAGTACTTC.

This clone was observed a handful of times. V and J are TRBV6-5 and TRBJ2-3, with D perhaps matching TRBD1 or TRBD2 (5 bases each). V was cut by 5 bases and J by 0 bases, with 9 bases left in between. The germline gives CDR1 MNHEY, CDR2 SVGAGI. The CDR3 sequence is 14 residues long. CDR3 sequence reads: CASSIRGSTDTQYF. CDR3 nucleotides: TGTGCCAGCAGTATCCGGGGCAGCACAGATACGCAGTATTTT.

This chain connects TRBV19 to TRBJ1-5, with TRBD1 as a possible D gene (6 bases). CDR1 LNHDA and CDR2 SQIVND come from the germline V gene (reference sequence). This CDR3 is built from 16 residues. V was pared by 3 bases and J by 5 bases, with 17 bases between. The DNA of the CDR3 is TGTGCCAGTAGTATTGGGGTCGGGGGCGGATATCAGCCCCAGCATTTT. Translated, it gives CASSIGVGGGYQPQHF. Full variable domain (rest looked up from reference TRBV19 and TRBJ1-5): DGGITQSPKYLFRKEGQNVTLSCEQNLNHDAMYWYRQDPGQGLRLIYYSQIVNDFQKGDIAEGYSVSREKKESFPLTVTSAQKNPTAFYLCASSIGVGGGYQPQHFGDGTRLSIL.

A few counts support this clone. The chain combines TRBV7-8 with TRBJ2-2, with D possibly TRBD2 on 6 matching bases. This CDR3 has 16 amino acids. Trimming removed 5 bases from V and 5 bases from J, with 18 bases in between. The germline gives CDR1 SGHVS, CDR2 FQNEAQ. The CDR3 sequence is CASSARTSRGTGELFF. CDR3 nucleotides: TGTGCCAGCAGCGCCCGGACCAGCCGGGGGACCGGGGAGCTGTTTTTT.

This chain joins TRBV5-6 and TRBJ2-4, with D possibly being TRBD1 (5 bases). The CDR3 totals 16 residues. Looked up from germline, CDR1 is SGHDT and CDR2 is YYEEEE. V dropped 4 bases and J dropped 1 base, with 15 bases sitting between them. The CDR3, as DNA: TGTGCCAGCAGCACACTCGCAGGGTGGGCCAAAAACATTCAGTACTTC. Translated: CASSTLAGWAKNIQYF.

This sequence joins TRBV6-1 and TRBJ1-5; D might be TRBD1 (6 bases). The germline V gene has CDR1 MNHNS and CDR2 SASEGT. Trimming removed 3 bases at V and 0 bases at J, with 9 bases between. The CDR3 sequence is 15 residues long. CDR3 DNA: TGTGCCAGCAGTGAGGGGACACATAGCAATCAGCCCCAGCATTTT. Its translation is CASSEGTHSNQPQHF.

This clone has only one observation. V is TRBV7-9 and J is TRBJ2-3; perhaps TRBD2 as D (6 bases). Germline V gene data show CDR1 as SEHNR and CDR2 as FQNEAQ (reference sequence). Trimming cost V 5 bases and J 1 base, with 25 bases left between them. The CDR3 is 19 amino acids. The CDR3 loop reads CASSPPFLWRRGRTDTQYF. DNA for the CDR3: TGTGCCAGCAGCCCGCCGTTTCTTTGGCGGAGGGGCCGCACAGATACGCAGTATTTT.

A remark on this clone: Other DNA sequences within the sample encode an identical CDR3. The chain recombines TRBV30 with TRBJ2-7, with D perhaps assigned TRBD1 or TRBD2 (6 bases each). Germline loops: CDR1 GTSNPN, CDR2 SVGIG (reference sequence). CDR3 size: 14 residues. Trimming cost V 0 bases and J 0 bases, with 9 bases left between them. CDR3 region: CAWSVGGSSYEQYF. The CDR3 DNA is TGTGCCTGGAGTGTCGGGGGCAGCTCCTACGAGCAGTACTTC.

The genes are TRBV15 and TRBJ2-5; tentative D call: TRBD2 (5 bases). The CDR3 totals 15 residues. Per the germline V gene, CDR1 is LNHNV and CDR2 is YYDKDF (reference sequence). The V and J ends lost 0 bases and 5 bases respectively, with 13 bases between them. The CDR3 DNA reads TGTGCCACCAGCAGAGATCGGCTAGCCTTGGAGACCCAGTACTTC. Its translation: CATSRDRLALETQYF.

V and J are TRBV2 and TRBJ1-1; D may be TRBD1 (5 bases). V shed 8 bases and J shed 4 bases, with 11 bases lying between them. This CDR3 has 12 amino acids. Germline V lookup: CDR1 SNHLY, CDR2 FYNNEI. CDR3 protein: CASGQGSTEAFF. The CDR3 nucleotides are TGTGCCAGCGGGCAGGGCAGCACTGAAGCTTTCTTT.

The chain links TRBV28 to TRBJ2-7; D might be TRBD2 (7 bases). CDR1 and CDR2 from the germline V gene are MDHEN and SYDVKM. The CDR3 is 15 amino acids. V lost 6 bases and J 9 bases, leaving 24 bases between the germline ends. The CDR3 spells CASSPGLGYRAGQYF. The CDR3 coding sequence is TGTGCCAGCAGCCCAGGACTAGGTTACAGGGCGGGGCAGTACTTC. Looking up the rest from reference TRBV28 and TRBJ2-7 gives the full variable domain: DVKVTQSSRYLVKRTGEKVFLECVQDMDHENMFWYRQDPGLGLRLIYFSYDVKMKEKGDIPEGYSVSREKKERFSLILESASTNQTSMYLCASSPGLGYRAGQYFGPGTRLTVT.

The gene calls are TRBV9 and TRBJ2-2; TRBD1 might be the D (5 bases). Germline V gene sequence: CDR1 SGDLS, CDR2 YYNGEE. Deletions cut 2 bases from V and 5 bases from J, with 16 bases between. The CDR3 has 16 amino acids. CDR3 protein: CASSVRAGPLTGELFF. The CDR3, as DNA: TGTGCCAGCAGCGTCCGGGCAGGGCCCCTGACCGGGGAGCTGTTTTTT. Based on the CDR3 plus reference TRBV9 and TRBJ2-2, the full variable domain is DSGVTQTPKHLITATGQRVTLRCSPRSGDLSVYWYQQSLDQGLQFLIQYYNGEERAKGNILERFSAQQFPDLHSELNLSSLELGDSALYFCASSVRAGPLTGELFFGEGSRLTVL.

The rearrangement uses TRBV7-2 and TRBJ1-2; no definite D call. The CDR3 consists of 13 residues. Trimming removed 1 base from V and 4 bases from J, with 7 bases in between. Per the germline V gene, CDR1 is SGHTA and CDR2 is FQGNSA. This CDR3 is CASSLGVLYGYTF. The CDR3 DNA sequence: TGTGCCAGCAGCTTAGGGGTCCTCTATGGCTACACCTTC.

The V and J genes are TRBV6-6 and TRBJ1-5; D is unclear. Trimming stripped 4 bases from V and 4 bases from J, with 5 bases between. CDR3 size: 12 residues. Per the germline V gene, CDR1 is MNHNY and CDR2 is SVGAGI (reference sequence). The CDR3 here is CASSSGNQPQHF. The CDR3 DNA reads TGTGCCAGCAGTTCCGGGAATCAGCCCCAGCATTTT.

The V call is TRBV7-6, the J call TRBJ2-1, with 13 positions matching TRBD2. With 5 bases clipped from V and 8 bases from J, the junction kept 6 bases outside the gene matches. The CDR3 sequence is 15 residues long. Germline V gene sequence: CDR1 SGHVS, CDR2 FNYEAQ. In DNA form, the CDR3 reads TGTGCCAGCAGCGCGACTAGCGGGAGGTGGGATGAGCAGTTCTTC. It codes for CASSATSGRWDEQFF.

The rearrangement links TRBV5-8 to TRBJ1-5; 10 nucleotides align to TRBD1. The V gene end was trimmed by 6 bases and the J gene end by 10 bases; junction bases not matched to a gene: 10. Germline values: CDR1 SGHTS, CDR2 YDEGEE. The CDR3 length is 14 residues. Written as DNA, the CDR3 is TGTGCCAGCATCTTAGGGACAGGGGTTGTTCCCCAGCATTTT. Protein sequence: CASILGTGVVPQHF.

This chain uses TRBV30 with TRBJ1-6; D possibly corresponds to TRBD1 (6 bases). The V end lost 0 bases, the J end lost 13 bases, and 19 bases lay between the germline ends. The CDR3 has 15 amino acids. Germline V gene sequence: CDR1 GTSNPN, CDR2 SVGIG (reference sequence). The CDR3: CAWSVWFRGWTPLHF. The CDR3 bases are TGTGCCTGGAGTGTATGGTTTAGGGGGTGGACTCCCCTCCACTTT. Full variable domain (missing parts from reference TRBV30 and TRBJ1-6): SQTIHQWPATLVQPVGSPLSLECTVEGTSNPNLYWYRQAAGRGLQLLFYSVGIGQISSEVPQNLSASRPQDRQFILSSKKLLLSDSGFYLCAWSVWFRGWTPLHFGNGTRLTVT.

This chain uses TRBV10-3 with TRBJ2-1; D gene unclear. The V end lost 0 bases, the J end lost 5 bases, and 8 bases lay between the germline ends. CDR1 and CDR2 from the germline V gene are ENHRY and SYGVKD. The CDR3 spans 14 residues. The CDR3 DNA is TGTGCCATCAGTGAGTCGGCAGCCAACAATGAGCAGTTCTTC. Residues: CAISESAANNEQFF.

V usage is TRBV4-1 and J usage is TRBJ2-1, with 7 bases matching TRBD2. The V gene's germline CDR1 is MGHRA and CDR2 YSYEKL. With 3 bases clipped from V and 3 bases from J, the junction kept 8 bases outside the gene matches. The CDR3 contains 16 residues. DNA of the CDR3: TGCGCCAGCAGCCAGCGGGGGACGCTAAACTACAATGAGCAGTTCTTC. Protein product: CASSQRGTLNYNEQFF.

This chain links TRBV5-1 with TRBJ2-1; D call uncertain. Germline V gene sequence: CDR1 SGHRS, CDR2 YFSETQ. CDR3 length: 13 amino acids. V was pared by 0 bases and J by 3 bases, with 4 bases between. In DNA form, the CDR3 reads TGCGCCAGCAGCTTGGGTAGCTACAATGAGCAGTTCTTC. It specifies CASSLGSYNEQFF.

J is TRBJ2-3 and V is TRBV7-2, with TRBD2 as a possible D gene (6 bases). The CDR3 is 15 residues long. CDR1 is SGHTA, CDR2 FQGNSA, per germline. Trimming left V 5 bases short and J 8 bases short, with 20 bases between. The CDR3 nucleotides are TGTGCCAGCAGCCCCGGAGGGGCTAGAAGAGGTACGCAGTATTTT. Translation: CASSPGGARRGTQYF.

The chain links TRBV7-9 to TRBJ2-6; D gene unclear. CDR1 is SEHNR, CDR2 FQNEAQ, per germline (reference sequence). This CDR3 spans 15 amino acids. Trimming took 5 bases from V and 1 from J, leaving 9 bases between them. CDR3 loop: CASSLSVSGANVLTF. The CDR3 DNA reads TGTGCCAGCAGCCTCAGTGTTTCTGGGGCCAACGTCCTGACTTTC.

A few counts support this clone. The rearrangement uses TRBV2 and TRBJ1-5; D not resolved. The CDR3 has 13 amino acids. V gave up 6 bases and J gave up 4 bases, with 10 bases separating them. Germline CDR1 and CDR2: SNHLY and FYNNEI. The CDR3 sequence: CASSREANQPQHF. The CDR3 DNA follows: TGTGCCAGCAGCCGGGAGGCAAATCAGCCCCAGCATTTT.

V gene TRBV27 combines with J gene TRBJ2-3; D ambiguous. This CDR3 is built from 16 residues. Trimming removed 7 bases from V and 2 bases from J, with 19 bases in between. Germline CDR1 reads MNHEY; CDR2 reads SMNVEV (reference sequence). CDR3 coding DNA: TGTGCCAGCACCCAGACTCCACCCCGCAACACAGATACGCAGTATTTT. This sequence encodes CASTQTPPRNTDTQYF.

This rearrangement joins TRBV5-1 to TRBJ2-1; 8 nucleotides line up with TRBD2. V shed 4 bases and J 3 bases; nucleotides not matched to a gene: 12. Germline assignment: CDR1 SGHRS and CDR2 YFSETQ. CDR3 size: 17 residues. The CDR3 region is CASSDPVLADRYNEQFF. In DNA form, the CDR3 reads TGCGCCAGCAGCGATCCAGTACTAGCGGACCGCTACAATGAGCAGTTCTTC.